These 19 T cell receptor beta chains were sequenced from one sample in a study of T cell responses to AZD1222 COVID-19 vaccine. Clones were read by immunoSEQ multiplex PCR, and TCRdb kept only the in-frame ones, dropping some. Among 50,000 to 70,000 clones, 80% to 90% were seen once, and the ten largest hold about 6.3%. The input for sequencing was peripheral blood, taken 28 days after the second AZD1222 dose. The receptors come from an adult who received the AZD1222 COVID-19 vaccine.

This clone has a handful of counts. CDR3 protein: CASSIDGLRPQHF. CDR3 nucleotides: TGTGCCAGCAGTATCGACGGACTTCGGCCCCAGCATTTT. The gene calls are TRBV7-2 and TRBJ1-5; D is unresolved. Germline V gene data show CDR1 as SGHTA and CDR2 as FQGNSA. Trimming took off 6 bases at V and 9 bases at J, with 15 bases between the two ends. This CDR3 spans 13 amino acids.

J is TRBJ2-3 and V is TRBV21-1; TRBD2 is the table's D call, not checked against the DNA. TRBV21-1 is an annotated pseudogene. The CDR3 length is 9 residues. The CDR3: CASSITQYF. In DNA, the CDR3 is TGTGCCAGCAGCATAACGCAGTATTTT.

The rearrangement links TRBV6-5 to TRBJ2-1; 8 bases align to TRBD2. The V segment lost 2 bases and the J segment 3 bases; nucleotides outside the gene matches: 0. The CDR3 is 14 amino acids. Germline V gene sequence: CDR1 MNHEY, CDR2 SVGAGI. Here the CDR3 DNA reads TGTGCCAGCAGTTACGGGACTAGCTACAATGAGCAGTTCTTC. Its translation is CASSYGTSYNEQFF.

The rearrangement links TRBV27 to TRBJ2-4; 10 nucleotides align to TRBD1. V lost 6 bases and J lost 7; bases outside the gene matches: 12. The germline CDR1 and CDR2 sequences are MNHEY and SMNVEV (reference sequence). The CDR3 contains 16 residues. CDR3 coding DNA: TGTGCCAGCAGGCTGGGACAGGGGACGATGGGGAACATTCAGTACTTC. Translating gives CASRLGQGTMGNIQYF.

The genes are TRBV5-1 and TRBJ2-7; D call uncertain. Per germline, CDR1 SGHRS and CDR2 YFSETQ. The V end was cut by 0 bases, the J end by 5 bases, with 12 bases between. The CDR3 consists of 14 residues. In nucleotides, the CDR3 is TGCGCCAGCAGCTTGGGGACGACACGGGACGAGCAGTACTTC. Translating gives CASSLGTTRDEQYF.

The chain is built from TRBV3-1 (or the pseudogene TRBV3-2) and TRBJ1-2; possible D gene TRBD1, 6 bases. Germline loops: CDR1 LGHDT, CDR2 YNNKEL (reference sequence). CDR3 length: 14 residues. V dropped 6 bases and J dropped 4 bases, with 15 bases sitting between them. The CDR3 DNA reads TGTGCCAGCAGTCACCGGCAGGGGTTCTATGGCTACACCTTC. As protein: CASSHRQGFYGYTF.

The chain is built from TRBV6-6 and TRBJ1-1, with TRBD1 as a possible D gene (5 bases). V was clipped by 7 bases and J by 3 bases, with 12 bases between them. The CDR3 length is 13 residues. Germline V gives CDR1 MNHNY, CDR2 SVGAGI (reference sequence). CDR3 sequence (DNA): TGTGCCAGCACCCGTTGGGGGGACACTGAAGCTTTCTTT. It yields the protein CASTRWGDTEAFF.

The J gene is TRBJ2-3, the V gene TRBV5-1; 10 bases agree with TRBD2. The CDR3 runs 15 residues. V trimming: 4 bases; J trimming: 1 base; junction bases outside the gene matches: 3. The germline gives CDR1 SGHRS, CDR2 YFSETQ. CDR3 residues: CASSTGLAGTDTQYF. DNA of the CDR3: TGCGCCAGCAGCACCGGACTAGCGGGCACAGATACGCAGTATTTT.

This clone was seen more than once but under ten times. V usage is TRBV4-1 and J usage is TRBJ2-2; D remains unclear. The CDR3 length is 13 residues. CDR1 and CDR2 (germline): MGHRA, YSYEKL. V was pared by 1 base and J by 6 bases, with 6 bases between. For the CDR3, the DNA is TGCGCCAGCAGCCAAGTTTACTCCGGGGAGCTGTTTTTT. The encoded protein is CASSQVYSGELFF.

This chain joins TRBV6-5 and TRBJ1-2, with D perhaps TRBD1 (5 bases). Germline V gene data show CDR1 as MNHEY and CDR2 as SVGAGI. Between the trimmed V and J ends, which lost 6 bases and 0 bases, there was a span of 14 bases. The CDR3 totals 15 residues. The CDR3 DNA is TGTGCCAGCAGCTTCCTTCAGGGAACTAACTATGGCTACACCTTC. Translation gives CASSFLQGTNYGYTF.

CDR3 in DNA: TGCGCCAGCAGCCCAGGGACAGGGGTTGGGGAGACCCAGTACTTC. Amino acids: CASSPGTGVGETQYF. The gene calls are TRBV5-1 and TRBJ2-5, with TRBD1 matching over 10 bases. CDR1 and CDR2 from the germline V gene are SGHRS and YFSETQ. This CDR3 contains 15 residues. Trimming took 4 bases from V and 5 from J; bases not matched to a gene: 8.

The rearrangement links TRBV9 to TRBJ2-1, with 9 nucleotides matching TRBD2. V trimming: 4 bases; J trimming: 9 bases; junction bases outside the gene matches: 11. The CDR3 runs 15 residues. Germline CDR1 reads SGDLS; CDR2 reads YYNGEE. The CDR3 loop reads CASSPHSGSQSEQFF. Written as DNA, the CDR3 is TGTGCCAGCAGCCCACATAGCGGGAGCCAATCTGAGCAGTTCTTC.

The V and J genes are TRBV6-5 and TRBJ2-7; TRBD1 aligns across 7 bases. Trimming removed 5 bases from V and 4 bases from J; junction bases left unmatched: 5. CDR1 MNHEY and CDR2 SVGAGI come from the germline V gene. The CDR3 covers 13 residues. Here the CDR3 reads CASSLNRGYEQYF. The CDR3 DNA sequence: TGTGCCAGCAGTCTAAACAGGGGTTACGAGCAGTACTTC.

The rearrangement links TRBV10-1 to TRBJ2-7; TRBD1 might be the D (6 bases). Trimming stripped 3 bases from V and 2 bases from J, with 17 bases between. Germline assignment: CDR1 WNHNN and CDR2 SYGVQD (reference sequence). The CDR3 loop spans 16 amino acids. The CDR3 sequence: CASSDQTRGSPYEQYF. The CDR3 DNA is TGCGCCAGCAGTGACCAAACAAGGGGGTCCCCCTACGAGCAGTACTTC.

This chain uses TRBV10-3 with TRBJ2-3; 11 bases match TRBD2. V shed 4 bases and J 5 bases; nucleotides not matched to a gene: 8. The CDR3 sequence is 16 residues long. Germline lookup yields CDR1 ENHRY and CDR2 SYGVKD. CDR3 DNA sequence: TGTGCCATCAGTGGCGAACTAGCGGGAGCGTTAGATACGCAGTATTTT. Protein sequence: CAISGELAGALDTQYF.

The gene calls are TRBV10-2 and TRBJ1-1, with no clear D. Trimming took 8 bases from V and 6 from J, leaving 19 bases between them. Germline V gives CDR1 WSHSY, CDR2 SAAADI. The CDR3 covers 14 residues. The CDR3 DNA follows: TGCGCCAGCGGTTCCCTAACCTCGGGTTCTGAAGCTTTCTTT. Translation gives CASGSLTSGSEAFF.

About this clone: At one end, the junction sequence differs from germline, possibly due to a read error. CDR3 nucleotides: TGTGCCAGCACTTACGGACAGGGGTACGAGCAGTACTTC. Translating gives CASTYGQGYEQYF. The chain carries TRBV6-5 and TRBJ2-7; TRBD1 aligns across 9 bases. Germline V lookup: CDR1 MNHEY, CDR2 SVGAGI. This CDR3 has 13 residues.

The rearrangement links TRBV18 to TRBJ2-3; unclear D gene. The V and J ends lost 2 bases and 2 bases respectively, with 8 bases between them. This CDR3 is 14 amino acids long. Per the germline V gene, CDR1 is KGHSH and CDR2 is LQKENI. CDR3 nucleotide sequence: TGTGCCAGCTCACCAGAAAGGGTCACAGATACGCAGTATTTT. Translating it yields CASSPERVTDTQYF.

The rearrangement uses TRBV27 and TRBJ2-3; possibly TRBD2 for D (7 bases). The CDR3 consists of 14 residues. Germline V gene lookup returns CDR1 MNHEY and CDR2 SMNVEV (reference sequence). Deletions cut 8 bases from V and 2 bases from J, with 14 bases between. This chain's CDR3 is CASVKGGPTDTQYF. Written as DNA, the CDR3 is TGTGCCAGCGTCAAGGGGGGGCCCACAGATACGCAGTATTTT.